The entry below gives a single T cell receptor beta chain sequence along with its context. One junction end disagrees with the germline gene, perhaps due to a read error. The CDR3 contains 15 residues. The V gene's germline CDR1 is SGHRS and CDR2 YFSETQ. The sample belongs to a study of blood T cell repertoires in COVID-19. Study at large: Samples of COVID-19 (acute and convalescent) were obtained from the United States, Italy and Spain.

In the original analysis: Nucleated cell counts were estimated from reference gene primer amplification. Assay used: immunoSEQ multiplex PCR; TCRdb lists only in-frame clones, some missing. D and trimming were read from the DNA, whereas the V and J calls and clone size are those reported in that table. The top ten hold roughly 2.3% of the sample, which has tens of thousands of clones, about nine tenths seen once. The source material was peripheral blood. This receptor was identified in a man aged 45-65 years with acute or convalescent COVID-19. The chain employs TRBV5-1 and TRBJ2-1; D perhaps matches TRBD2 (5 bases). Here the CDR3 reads CASSLVAGDYNEQFF. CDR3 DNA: TGCGCTAGCAGCTTGGTCGCCGGGGACTACAATGAGCAGTTCTTC.